The table lists the clone carrying this T cell receptor beta chain with a few counts. This sample stems from a study of cytomegalovirus exposure and HLA in healthy donors. This PCR relied on a set of 60 Vbeta primers and 13 Jbeta primers. Profiled with immunoSEQ multiplex PCR; TCRdb holds only in-frame clones, not every one. The table has 150,000 to 200,000 clones, around 73% seen once. Source material: PBMCs. The sequence came from a woman between 18 and 30 years old in good health and CMV-seropositive.

The CDR3 reads CASSLGQGSGSNQPQHF. In DNA, the CDR3 is TGTGCCAGCAGCTTAGGACAGGGGAGTGGAAGCAATCAGCCCCAGCATTTT. The chain is built from TRBV7-9 and TRBJ1-5; 8 positions agree with TRBD1. J lost 1 base, V lost 1 base, and 6 bases had no gene match. This CDR3 comprises 17 residues. In germline, CDR1 is SEHNR, CDR2 FQNEAQ (reference sequence).